This TCR beta chain was observed in a study of blood T cell repertoires in COVID-19. In the study overall: Specimens from acute and convalescent COVID-19 originated in the United States, Italy and Spain.

About this clone: A junction boundary mismatches the germline segment, possibly from a read error.

Germline V gives CDR1 KGHDR, CDR2 SFDVKD. The CDR3 is 16 amino acids. Measured with immunoSEQ multiplex PCR; TCRdb has only the in-frame clones, and not every one. The sample has about 270,000 clones; approximately 87% are singletons. The sequence came from a woman in her 30s with COVID-19, enrolled during active disease. What was sequenced was peripheral blood. The chain is built from TRBV24-1 and TRBJ2-1; the match to TRBD2 covers 12 bases. The CDR3 region is CATSDSLAGGYHEQFF. The DNA for the CDR3 is TGTGCCACCAGTGACTCACTAGCGGGGGGCTACCATGAGCAGTTCTTC.